This record concerns one T cell receptor (beta chain) sequence. No antigen is known for it. This entry is derived from a study of shared clonotypes between healthy human individuals. Points from the study as a whole: Inspection by rarefaction showed sorted-subset sequencing to be incomplete despite large depth. Between a few donors, naive CD4 clonotypes were shared at a level of approximately 5%.

The germline V and J ends were trimmed by 3 bases and 6 bases, with 15 bases remaining between them. The germline gives CDR1 MDHEN, CDR2 SYDVKM. This CDR3 has 15 amino acids. Using around 180 ng DNA, tens of thousands of T cell genomes, the sorted-subset replicate PCRs were run. The data were produced by immunoSEQ multiplex PCR, yet TCRdb's version contains in-frame clones alone and is incomplete. The sample consists of fewer than 850,000 clones, 90% of them appearing once. Nashville, Tennessee was home to all donors, who were Caucasian adults. This receptor was identified in a man aged 18 to 35 in good health. Some clones in this sample may be carry-over from other donors' samples. The sequenced sample consisted of memory CD8+ T cells from PBMCs. Specified subset: CD45RO+ cells pooled with CCR7-negative TemRA cells. This chain joins TRBV28 and TRBJ1-5; the D gene is possibly TRBD1 (5 bases). The CDR3 sequence is CASSFGREKGQPQHF. The DNA of the CDR3 is TGTGCCAGCAGTTTTGGCAGGGAAAAGGGTCAGCCCCAGCATTTT. Supplemented by reference TRBV28 and TRBJ1-5, the full variable domain reads DVKVTQSSRYLVKRTGEKVFLECVQDMDHENMFWYRQDPGLGLRLIYFSYDVKMKEKGDIPEGYSVSREKKERFSLILESASTNQTSMYLCASSFGREKGQPQHFGDGTRLSIL.